The clone carrying this T cell receptor beta chain occurred many times. As yet, its antigen is unknown. There are 16 residues in the CDR3. Germline V lookup: CDR1 MDHEN, CDR2 SYDVKM. With 1 base removed from V and 5 bases from J, the gap between germline ends came to 14 bases. This sample is part of a study of T cell repertoires in cytomegalovirus infection. On the study more broadly: Public TCR beta signatures were indicative of both CMV infection and a matching HLA type.

Study-wide findings and caveats: Summed frequency of public TCR beta families distinguished CMV carriers with the relevant HLA.

One entry per CDR3 protein results from TCRdb running MiXCR on the reads. Among about 320,000 distinct CDR3 sequences listed, 9% to 9.5% were seen once. V gene TRBV28 combines with J gene TRBJ1-4; D gene ambiguous. The sequence was obtained from a human donor in good health (CMV status not recorded). Some clones in this sample may be carry-over from other donors' samples. Specimen: PBMCs. This chain's CDR3 is CASSLSYAVRNEKLFF. The DNA for the CDR3 is TGTGCCAGCAGTTTATCTTACGCGGTCCGCAATGAAAAACTGTTTTTT.